The 6 T cell receptor beta chains below come from one sample, sequenced in a study of regulatory T cells in long-lasting Graves disease. With iRepertoire HTBI primers and Arm-PCR of CDR3 regions, TCR beta libraries were built. TCRdb called the multiplex PCR reads again in MiXCR, with one record for every CDR3 protein. In the table there are 400,000 to 500,000 distinct CDR3 sequences, about 16% of which are singletons. Described time point: newly diagnosed GD, antithyroid drugs for less than 3 months. There was RNA extracted from PBMCs, and the TCR library was made from it. The same data also went into a second study, on T cells in Graves' hyperthyroidism and ophthalmopathy.

Sequenced here: peripheral blood mononuclear cells (PBMCs), sampled at new diagnosis, from a patient treated with antithyroid drugs. The source of these receptors is a woman younger than 35 with Graves disease.

This chain links TRBV4-1 with TRBJ2-5; D is unresolved. Deletions cut 1 base from V and 1 base from J, with 7 bases between. CDR1 and CDR2 (germline): MGHRA, YSYEKL. The CDR3 extends over 14 amino acids. The CDR3 loop reads CASSQVGSQETQYF. CDR3 in DNA: TGCGCCAGCAGCCAAGTTGGGTCCCAAGAGACCCAGTACTTC.

This clonotype was detected only a few times. The rearrangement links TRBV7-2 to TRBJ1-5; unclear D gene. The CDR3 runs 18 residues. The V end lost 5 bases, the J end lost 2 bases, and 22 bases lay between the germline ends. Germline CDR1 SGHTA, CDR2 FQGNSA. CDR3 sequence (DNA): TGTGCCAGCAGCCCCCCCCTGGGCCCGCCTTGGGGCAATCAGCCCCAGCATTTT. Encoded protein: CASSPPLGPPWGNQPQHF.

This clonotype was observed at least ten times. The J gene is TRBJ2-7, the V gene TRBV7-2, with 8 bases fitting TRBD2. This CDR3 contains 14 residues. CDR1 SGHTA and CDR2 FQGNSA come from the germline V gene. J lost 5 bases, V lost 4 bases, and 7 bases had no gene match. CDR3 residues: CASSSPAGVDEQYF. CDR3 sequence (DNA): TGTGCCAGCAGCTCCCCAGCGGGAGTGGACGAGCAGTACTTC.

Ten or more counts support this clonotype. This chain links TRBV28 with TRBJ1-4; 10 bases match TRBD1. CDR3 size: 17 residues. Per germline, CDR1 MDHEN and CDR2 SYDVKM. Trimming removed 0 bases from V and 7 bases from J; junction bases left unmatched: 8. CDR3 protein: CASSLWGQGIMGEKLFF. Written as DNA, the CDR3 is TGTGCCAGCAGTTTATGGGGACAGGGGATTATGGGTGAAAAACTGTTTTTT. The complete variable domain, with remaining parts taken from reference TRBV28 and TRBJ1-4, reads DVKVTQSSRYLVKRTGEKVFLECVQDMDHENMFWYRQDPGLGLRLIYFSYDVKMKEKGDIPEGYSVSREKKERFSLILESASTNQTSMYLCASSLWGQGIMGEKLFFGSGTQLSVL.

This chain joins TRBV20-1 and TRBJ2-2; 14 bases agree with TRBD2. From germline, CDR1 is DFQATT and CDR2 SNEGSKA (reference sequence). This CDR3 has 18 amino acids. After removal of 3 bases from V and 4 bases from J, the junction contained 10 bases not matched to a gene. CDR3 loop: CSASRLAGGPRGTGELFF. The CDR3 coding sequence is TGCAGTGCTAGCCGACTAGCGGGAGGGCCTCGGGGCACCGGGGAGCTGTTTTTT.

This clonotype was counted at least ten times. V gene TRBV2 combines with J gene TRBJ2-5, with 7 bases lining up with TRBD1. V lost 4 bases to trimming and J lost 5 bases; unmatched junction nucleotides: 13. The CDR3 covers 16 residues. Germline-derived CDR1 and CDR2 are SNHLY and FYNNEI. The CDR3 reads CASSGGQLLRRETQYF. CDR3 nucleotide sequence: TGTGCCAGCAGTGGGGGACAGCTCCTCCGGAGGGAGACCCAGTACTTC.